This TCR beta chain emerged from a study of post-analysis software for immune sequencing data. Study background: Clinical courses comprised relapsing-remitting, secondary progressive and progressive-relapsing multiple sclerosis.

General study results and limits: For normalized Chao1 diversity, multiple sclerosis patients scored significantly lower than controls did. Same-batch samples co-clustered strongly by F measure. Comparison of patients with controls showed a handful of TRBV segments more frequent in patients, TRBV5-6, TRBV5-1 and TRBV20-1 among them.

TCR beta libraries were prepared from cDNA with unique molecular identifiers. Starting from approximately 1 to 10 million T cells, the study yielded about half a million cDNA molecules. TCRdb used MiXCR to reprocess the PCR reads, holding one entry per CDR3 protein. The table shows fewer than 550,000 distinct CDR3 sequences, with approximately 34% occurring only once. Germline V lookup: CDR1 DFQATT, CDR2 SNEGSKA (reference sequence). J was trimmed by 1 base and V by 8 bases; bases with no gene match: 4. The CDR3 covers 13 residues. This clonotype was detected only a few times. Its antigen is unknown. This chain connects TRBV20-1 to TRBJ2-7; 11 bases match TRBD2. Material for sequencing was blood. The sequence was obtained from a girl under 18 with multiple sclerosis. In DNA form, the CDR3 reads TGCAGTCCCACTAGCGGGGGTTCCTACGAGCAGTACTTC. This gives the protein CSPTSGGSYEQYF.